Sequencing of this TCR beta chain was carried out in a study of T cell repertoires in cytomegalovirus infection. For the study at large: Indicated by public TCR beta signatures were CMV infection and matching HLA type. Study-wide findings and caveats: What dominated the ex vivo response were HLA-C-restricted CMV-specific TCR beta clonotypes. Identification of carriers of CMV plus the relevant HLA was performed using cumulative public TCR beta family frequency.

Remarks on this clonotype: The antigen remains unidentified.

TCRdb ran MiXCR on the reads and lists one entry per CDR3 protein. The repertoire has about 150,000 distinct CDR3 sequences, about a quarter of them found once; the top ten carry roughly 9.8%. CDR3 size: 16 residues. Germline trimming cut 3 bases from V and 9 bases from J; bases unmatched to any gene: 16. The rearrangement uses TRBV12-3 or TRBV12-4 and TRBJ1-1; 7 nucleotides agree with TRBD1. Input material: PBMCs. This clonotype was obtained from a human donor in good health (CMV status not recorded). Some clones in this sample may be carry-over from other donors' samples. CDR3 coding DNA: TGTGCCAGCAGTTTTTTAAGTTTTCGGGTGACAGGGAAAGCTTTCTTT. Translating it yields CASSFLSFRVTGKAFF.